The rows below give T cell receptor beta chains drawn from one sample of a study of T-cell reconstitution after alpha-beta-depleted transplantation in children. TCRdb reprocessed the PCR reads with MiXCR, giving one entry per CDR3 protein. The table lists roughly 570,000 distinct CDR3 sequences, 27% of them singletons. Sequenced here: PBMCs, sampled before TCRalphabeta/CD19-depleted stem cell transplant. The source is a boy under two years old with Wiskott-Aldrich syndrome, due to receive a stem cell transplant. CDR3s include the opening cysteine and the closing phenylalanine or tryptophan. Each record gives: D gene, V gene, J gene, clone size, CDR3 protein, CDR3 DNA. A D gene is named only where the DNA matches it firmly. For some rows the clone size is stated as once, few or many, or as a class when expanded; others skip it.

D gene: TRBD2; V gene: TRBV25-1; J gene: TRBJ2-2; clone size: NA; CDR3 protein: CASSDLAGVGVDTGELFF; CDR3 DNA: TGTGCCAGCAGTGACCTAGCGGGAGTAGGTGTCGACACCGGGGAGCTGTTTTTT
D gene: TRBD1; V gene: TRBV20-1; J gene: TRBJ2-7; clone size: NA; CDR3 protein: CSALPGQDLGEQYF; CDR3 DNA: TGCAGTGCGCTTCCGGGACAGGATCTGGGCGAGCAGTACTTC
D gene: TRBD1; V gene: TRBV9; J gene: TRBJ2-7; clone size: NA; CDR3 protein: CASSDQTGVDEQYF; CDR3 DNA: TGTGCCAGCAGCGACCAGACAGGGGTGGACGAGCAGTACTTC
D gene: TRBD2; V gene: TRBV28; J gene: TRBJ2-1; clone size: few; CDR3 protein: CASSSSTSGVYNEQFF; CDR3 DNA: TGTGCCAGCAGTTCCTCGACTAGCGGGGTCTACAATGAGCAGTTCTTC
D gene: NA; V gene: TRBV28; J gene: TRBJ2-7; clone size: NA; CDR3 protein: CASSPLGVGALYEQYF; CDR3 DNA: TGTGCCAGCAGCCCCCTCGGGGTGGGGGCCCTTTACGAGCAGTACTTC
D gene: NA; V gene: TRBV5-5; J gene: TRBJ2-4; clone size: NA; CDR3 protein: CASSLAGDLIAKNIQYF; CDR3 DNA: TGTGCCAGCAGCTTGGCTGGGGACCTGATAGCCAAAAACATTCAGTACTTC
D gene: TRBD1; V gene: TRBV13; J gene: TRBJ2-5; clone size: NA; CDR3 protein: CASSPTGEVETQYF; CDR3 DNA: TGTGCCAGCAGCCCTACAGGGGAAGTGGAGACCCAGTACTTC
D gene: NA; V gene: TRBV3-1; J gene: TRBJ2-1; clone size: NA; CDR3 protein: CASGQRIYNEQFF; CDR3 DNA: TGTGCCAGCGGTCAGCGGATATACAATGAGCAGTTCTTC
D gene: TRBD2; V gene: TRBV9; J gene: TRBJ2-7; clone size: NA; CDR3 protein: CASSVELAGPYEQYF; CDR3 DNA: TGTGCCAGCAGCGTAGAGCTAGCGGGACCCTACGAGCAGTACTTC
D gene: TRBD1; V gene: TRBV28; J gene: TRBJ2-7; clone size: few; CDR3 protein: CASNPGQADEQYF; CDR3 DNA: TGTGCCAGCAATCCCGGACAGGCCGATGAGCAGTACTTC
D gene: NA; V gene: TRBV28; J gene: TRBJ2-7; clone size: NA; CDR3 protein: CASSSQGLLGEQYF; CDR3 DNA: TGTGCCAGCAGTTCTCAGGGCCTGCTGGGCGAGCAGTACTTC
D gene: TRBD1; V gene: TRBV4-1; J gene: TRBJ1-1; clone size: NA; CDR3 protein: CASSQDRGLGNTEAFF; CDR3 DNA: TGCGCCAGCAGCCAAGACAGGGGGCTCGGGAACACTGAAGCTTTCTTT
D gene: NA; V gene: TRBV3-1; J gene: TRBJ2-5; clone size: once; CDR3 protein: CASSQYGGGEETQYF; CDR3 DNA: TGTGCCAGCAGCCAATACGGAGGCGGAGAAGAGACCCAGTACTTC
D gene: NA; V gene: TRBV3-1; J gene: TRBJ1-2; clone size: few; CDR3 protein: CASSQVFGDGYTF; CDR3 DNA: TGTGCCAGCAGCCAAGTTTTCGGGGATGGCTACACCTTC
D gene: NA; V gene: TRBV5-1; J gene: TRBJ2-2; clone size: NA; CDR3 protein: CASSLNVPHDGELFF; CDR3 DNA: TGCGCCAGCAGCTTGAACGTACCGCACGACGGGGAGCTGTTTTTT
D gene: NA; V gene: TRBV6-1; J gene: TRBJ1-5; clone size: NA; CDR3 protein: CASSRRGSNQPQHF; CDR3 DNA: TGTGCCAGCAGTAGGCGTGGCAGCAATCAGCCCCAGCATTTT
D gene: NA; V gene: TRBV24-1; J gene: TRBJ2-7; clone size: few; CDR3 protein: CATSDYWYEQYF; CDR3 DNA: TGTGCCACCAGTGATTACTGGTACGAGCAGTACTTC
D gene: NA; V gene: TRBV7-2; J gene: TRBJ2-2; clone size: NA; CDR3 protein: CASSTGHGAQAGELFF; CDR3 DNA: TGTGCCAGCAGCACCGGACACGGGGCTCAAGCCGGGGAGCTGTTTTTT
D gene: NA; V gene: TRBV4-1; J gene: TRBJ1-4; clone size: few; CDR3 protein: CASSQAGSYNGKLFF; CDR3 DNA: TGCGCCAGCAGCCAAGCCGGGAGTTATAATGGGAAACTGTTTTTT
D gene: NA; V gene: TRBV4-2; J gene: TRBJ2-7; clone size: NA; CDR3 protein: CASSQDFGLSYEQYF; CDR3 DNA: TGTGCCAGCAGCCAAGATTTTGGGTTGTCCTACGAGCAGTACTTC
D gene: NA; V gene: TRBV28; J gene: TRBJ2-7; clone size: NA; CDR3 protein: CASSPWGYEQYF; CDR3 DNA: TGTGCCAGCAGTCCCTGGGGGTACGAGCAGTACTTC
D gene: TRBD2; V gene: TRBV4-1; J gene: TRBJ2-1; clone size: few; CDR3 protein: CASSQAGLAGANEQFF; CDR3 DNA: TGCGCCAGCAGCCAAGCGGGACTAGCGGGGGCCAATGAGCAGTTCTTC
D gene: NA; V gene: TRBV20-1; J gene: TRBJ1-5; clone size: NA; CDR3 protein: CSAVTGNQPQHF; CDR3 DNA: TGCAGTGCTGTTACAGGGAATCAGCCCCAGCATTTT
D gene: TRBD2; V gene: TRBV19; J gene: TRBJ2-7; clone size: NA; CDR3 protein: CASSIAFLGLGFEEQYF; CDR3 DNA: TGTGCCAGTAGTATAGCCTTTTTGGGACTAGGCTTCGAGGAGCAGTACTTC
D gene: NA; V gene: TRBV29-1; J gene: TRBJ1-2; clone size: NA; CDR3 protein: CSVGKGQKDGYTF; CDR3 DNA: TGCAGCGTTGGGAAGGGGCAAAAGGATGGCTACACCTTC
D gene: NA; V gene: TRBV24-1; J gene: TRBJ1-1; clone size: NA; CDR3 protein: CATSDSDGTEAFF; CDR3 DNA: TGTGCCACCAGTGATTCGGATGGCACTGAAGCTTTCTTT
D gene: NA; V gene: TRBV25-1; J gene: TRBJ2-5; clone size: few; CDR3 protein: CARGETQYF; CDR3 DNA: TGTGCCAGGGGAGAGACCCAGTACTTC
D gene: TRBD2; V gene: TRBV14; J gene: TRBJ2-7; clone size: NA; CDR3 protein: CASSPRTSGNWHF; CDR3 DNA: TGTGCCAGCAGCCCCAGGACTAGCGGGAATTGGCACTTC
D gene: NA; V gene: TRBV28; J gene: TRBJ2-7; clone size: few; CDR3 protein: CASSLLGIYEQYF; CDR3 DNA: TGTGCCAGCAGTTTATTGGGGATCTACGAGCAGTACTTC
D gene: TRBD2; V gene: TRBV20-1; J gene: TRBJ2-1; clone size: NA; CDR3 protein: CSARQIRLAVYNEQFF; CDR3 DNA: TGCAGTGCTAGACAGATCCGACTAGCGGTTTACAATGAGCAGTTCTTC
D gene: NA; V gene: TRBV20-1; J gene: TRBJ2-1; clone size: few; CDR3 protein: CSARLPGEQFF; CDR3 DNA: TGCAGTGCTAGACTCCCGGGTGAGCAGTTCTTC
D gene: NA; V gene: TRBV6-6; J gene: TRBJ2-3; clone size: few; CDR3 protein: CASSYSGLTAQYF; CDR3 DNA: TGTGCCAGCAGTTACTCGGGGCTGACGGCGCAGTATTTT
D gene: NA; V gene: TRBV5-5; J gene: TRBJ2-1; clone size: few; CDR3 protein: CASSLLRGDNEQFF; CDR3 DNA: TGTGCCAGCAGCTTGCTCAGGGGGGACAATGAGCAGTTCTTC
D gene: TRBD2; V gene: TRBV4-1; J gene: TRBJ2-7; clone size: NA; CDR3 protein: CASSQGLAGLAYEQYF; CDR3 DNA: TGCGCCAGCAGCCAGGGACTAGCGGGCCTCGCCTACGAGCAGTACTTC
D gene: TRBD2; V gene: TRBV4-1; J gene: TRBJ2-1; clone size: NA; CDR3 protein: CASSQVKLAGGGSYNEQFF; CDR3 DNA: TGCGCCAGCAGCCAAGTAAAACTAGCGGGAGGTGGTTCCTACAATGAGCAGTTCTTC
D gene: NA; V gene: TRBV14; J gene: TRBJ2-2; clone size: few; CDR3 protein: CASSQDIRTANTGELFF; CDR3 DNA: TGTGCCAGCAGCCAAGATATCAGGACCGCGAACACCGGGGAGCTGTTTTTT
D gene: NA; V gene: TRBV5-6; J gene: TRBJ2-7; clone size: few; CDR3 protein: CASSLSAQSYEQYF; CDR3 DNA: TGTGCCAGCAGCTTATCAGCGCAATCCTACGAGCAGTACTTC
D gene: TRBD2; V gene: TRBV5-5; J gene: TRBJ2-3; clone size: once; CDR3 protein: CASSFEGGSYTQYF; CDR3 DNA: TGTGCCAGCAGCTTTGAGGGAGGGAGCTATACGCAGTATTTT
D gene: TRBD1; V gene: TRBV20-1; J gene: TRBJ2-7; clone size: NA; CDR3 protein: CSVYRPGGSEQYF; CDR3 DNA: TGCAGTGTTTATCGTCCAGGGGGCTCCGAGCAGTACTTC
D gene: TRBD1; V gene: TRBV9; J gene: TRBJ2-7; clone size: NA; CDR3 protein: CASSHPGQGIPYEQYF; CDR3 DNA: TGTGCCAGCAGCCATCCGGGACAGGGAATCCCCTACGAGCAGTACTTC
D gene: TRBD1; V gene: TRBV24-1; J gene: TRBJ1-6; clone size: NA; CDR3 protein: CATSETGSTSPLHF; CDR3 DNA: TGTGCCACCAGTGAGACAGGGTCAACTTCACCCCTCCACTTT
D gene: NA; V gene: TRBV5-1; J gene: TRBJ2-7; clone size: few; CDR3 protein: CASSFDRLYEQYF; CDR3 DNA: TGCGCCAGCAGCTTCGACAGACTTTACGAGCAGTACTTC
D gene: NA; V gene: TRBV7-2; J gene: TRBJ2-1; clone size: NA; CDR3 protein: CASSLRRADEQFF; CDR3 DNA: TGTGCCAGCAGCTTACGGCGTGCAGATGAGCAGTTCTTC
D gene: NA; V gene: TRBV12-5; J gene: TRBJ2-1; clone size: once; CDR3 protein: CASGLVIGRLATEQFF; CDR3 DNA: TGTGCTAGTGGTTTGGTAATCGGTCGGCTAGCGACGGAGCAGTTCTTC
D gene: NA; V gene: TRBV30; J gene: TRBJ1-5; clone size: few; CDR3 protein: CAWQPYQPQHF; CDR3 DNA: TGTGCCTGGCAGCCCTATCAGCCCCAGCATTTT
D gene: NA; V gene: TRBV7-9; J gene: TRBJ1-1; clone size: NA; CDR3 protein: CASSLASWARNTEAFF; CDR3 DNA: TGTGCCAGCAGCTTAGCTTCGTGGGCGAGGAACACTGAAGCTTTCTTT
D gene: NA; V gene: TRBV30; J gene: TRBJ1-3; clone size: few; CDR3 protein: CAWTRRGNTIYF; CDR3 DNA: TGTGCCTGGACGCGACGGGGAAACACCATATATTTT
D gene: NA; V gene: TRBV18; J gene: TRBJ1-5; clone size: few; CDR3 protein: CASSQQYSNQPQHF; CDR3 DNA: TGTGCCAGCTCACAACAGTATAGCAATCAGCCCCAGCATTTT
D gene: NA; V gene: TRBV5-1; J gene: TRBJ2-1; clone size: NA; CDR3 protein: CASSLTSHNEQFF; CDR3 DNA: TGCGCCAGCAGCTTAACCTCCCACAATGAGCAGTTCTTC
D gene: NA; V gene: TRBV21-1; J gene: TRBJ2-7; clone size: NA; CDR3 protein: CASSSPGTSGRTYEQYF; CDR3 DNA: TGTGCCAGCAGCTCTCCCGGGACTAGCGGGAGGACCTACGAGCAGTACTTC
D gene: NA; V gene: TRBV4-1; J gene: TRBJ2-5; clone size: once; CDR3 protein: CASSQEGRGYETQYF; CDR3 DNA: TGCGCCAGCAGCCAAGAAGGAAGGGGATACGAGACCCAGTACTTC
D gene: TRBD2; V gene: TRBV20-1; J gene: TRBJ2-1; clone size: NA; CDR3 protein: CSASGTKIYNEQFF; CDR3 DNA: TGCAGTGCTTCCGGGACTAAAATCTACAATGAGCAGTTCTTC
D gene: NA; V gene: TRBV27; J gene: TRBJ1-3; clone size: few; CDR3 protein: CASSFRGPGNTIYF; CDR3 DNA: TGTGCCAGCAGTTTTCGGGGTCCTGGAAACACCATATATTTT